The clone carrying this TCR beta chain was counted at least ten times. What it binds is not known. This sample was included in a study of blood T cells in healthy people across ages. Primed by a sample-barcoded 5' primer and a J-beta primer mix, a second PCR proceeded for roughly 6 to 12 cycles. TCRdb re-analysed the 5' RACE reads in MiXCR, keeping a single row per CDR3 protein. In the table there are 1.6 million or so distinct CDR3 sequences, 30% to 35% of which are singletons. Study-level points and caveats: Long-lived and aged donors differed, with more naive CD4+ cells and higher diversity in the long-lived.

Per individual sample, total RNA of at least 5.5 micrograms was extracted. This TCR was sampled from a woman under 40 in good health. The sequenced material came from blood.

This CDR3 reads CSADPGDRGNGYTF. CDR3 DNA sequence: TGCAGTGCGGACCCCGGGGACAGGGGTAATGGCTACACCTTC. V and J are TRBV20-1 and TRBJ1-2; 10 bases match TRBD1. The J segment lost 6 bases and the V segment lost 6 bases, leaving 10 bases of the junction unmatched. Germline-derived CDR1 and CDR2 are DFQATT and SNEGSKA (reference sequence). CDR3 length: 14 amino acids.